This T cell receptor beta chain was recovered during a study of blood T cell repertoires in COVID-19. Study context: The samples span acute and convalescent COVID-19 from the United States, Italy and Spain.

Trimming cost V 5 bases and J 6 bases, with 17 bases left between them. Germline-derived CDR1 and CDR2 are SEHNR and FQNEAQ (reference sequence). This CDR3 is 15 amino acids long. Generated by immunoSEQ multiplex PCR, the TCRdb table keeps only in-frame clones and is missing some. Of around 300,000 clones detected, 90% appear once; the ten largest clones hold over 3.5%. The sequence came from a young woman with acute COVID-19. The source material was PBMCs or T cells enriched from blood (not recorded which). The chain recombines TRBV7-9 with TRBJ1-5; D is possibly TRBD1 (6 bases). The CDR3 loop is CASSRAGGAAQPQHF. The CDR3 coding sequence is TGTGCCAGCAGCCGGGCGGGGGGCGCGGCTCAGCCCCAGCATTTT.